The clone carrying this T cell receptor (beta chain) was counted only a few times. Its antigen is not identified. This record comes from a study of blood T cells in healthy people across ages. Using a J-beta primer mix together with a sample-barcoded 5' primer, a second PCR was run for 7 to 11 cycles. Unique molecular identifiers of 12 random nucleotides labeled each cDNA. A single record per CDR3 protein comes from TCRdb applying MiXCR to the 5' RACE reads. The data show approximately 350,000 distinct CDR3 sequences, with 52% seen just once and 51% held by the top ten. General study findings and limits: Estimated diversity across one million T cells was deemed an underestimate. Lack of knowledge of donor CMV status possibly confounded expanded clonotype changes.

V shed 5 bases and J shed 13 bases, with 12 bases lying between them. CDR1 MNHEY and CDR2 SVGAGI come from the germline V gene. The CDR3 spans 11 residues. Each of the donors had about 9.9 milliliters of peripheral blood drawn into EDTA-treated Vacutainer tubes. The V gene is TRBV6-5, the J gene TRBJ2-1; D ambiguous. This TCR derives from a man in his sixties in good health. Source material: blood. The CDR3 is CASSQYGEQFF. CDR3 in DNA: TGTGCCAGCAGTCAGTATGGGGAACAGTTCTTC.